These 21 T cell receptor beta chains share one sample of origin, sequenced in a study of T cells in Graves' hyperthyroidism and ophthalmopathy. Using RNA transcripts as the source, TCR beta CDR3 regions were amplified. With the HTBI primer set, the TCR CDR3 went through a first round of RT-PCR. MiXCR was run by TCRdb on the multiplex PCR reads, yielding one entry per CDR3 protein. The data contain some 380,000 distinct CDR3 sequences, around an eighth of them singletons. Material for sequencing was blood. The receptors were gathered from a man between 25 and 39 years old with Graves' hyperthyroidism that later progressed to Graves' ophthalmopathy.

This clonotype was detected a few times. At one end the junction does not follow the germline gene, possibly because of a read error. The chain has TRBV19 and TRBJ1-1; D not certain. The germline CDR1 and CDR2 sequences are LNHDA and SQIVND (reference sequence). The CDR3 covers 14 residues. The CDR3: CASSIFGMNTEAFF. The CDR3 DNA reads TGTGCAAGTAGTATATTTGGTATGAACACTGAAGCTTTCTTT.

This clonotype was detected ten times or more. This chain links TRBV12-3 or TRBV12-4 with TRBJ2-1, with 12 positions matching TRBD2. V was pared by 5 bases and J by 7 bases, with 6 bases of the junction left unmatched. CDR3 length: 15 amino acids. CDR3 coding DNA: TGTGCCAGCAGTCCGACTAGCGGGGGTCTTAATGAGCAGTTCTTC. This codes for CASSPTSGGLNEQFF.

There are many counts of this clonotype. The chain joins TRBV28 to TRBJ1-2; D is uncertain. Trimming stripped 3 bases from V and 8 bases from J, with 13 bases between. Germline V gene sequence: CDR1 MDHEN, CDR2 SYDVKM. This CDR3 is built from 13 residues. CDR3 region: CASSFGLREGYTF. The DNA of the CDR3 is TGTGCCAGCAGTTTCGGGCTGAGGGAGGGCTACACCTTC.

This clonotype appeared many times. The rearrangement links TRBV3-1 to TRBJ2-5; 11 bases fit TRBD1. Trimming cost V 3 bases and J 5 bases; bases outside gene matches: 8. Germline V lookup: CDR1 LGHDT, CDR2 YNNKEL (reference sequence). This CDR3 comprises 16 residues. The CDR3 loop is CASSQERTGGQETQYF. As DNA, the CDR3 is TGTGCCAGCAGCCAGGAAAGGACAGGGGGCCAGGAGACCCAGTACTTC.

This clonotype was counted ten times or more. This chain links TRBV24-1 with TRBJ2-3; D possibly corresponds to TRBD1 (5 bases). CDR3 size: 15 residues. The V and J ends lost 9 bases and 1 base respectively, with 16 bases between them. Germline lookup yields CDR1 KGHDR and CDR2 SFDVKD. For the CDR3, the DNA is TGTGCCACCTATTTAGGGGTCCTCGGCACAGATACGCAGTATTTT. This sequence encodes CATYLGVLGTDTQYF.

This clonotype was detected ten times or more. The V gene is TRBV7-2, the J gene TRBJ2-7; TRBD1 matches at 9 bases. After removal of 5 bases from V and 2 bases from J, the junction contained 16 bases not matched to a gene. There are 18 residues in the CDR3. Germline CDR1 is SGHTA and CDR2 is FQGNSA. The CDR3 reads CASSLYNGGTGRAYEQYF. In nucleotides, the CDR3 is TGTGCCAGCAGCCTTTACAATGGAGGGACAGGGAGGGCCTACGAGCAGTACTTC.

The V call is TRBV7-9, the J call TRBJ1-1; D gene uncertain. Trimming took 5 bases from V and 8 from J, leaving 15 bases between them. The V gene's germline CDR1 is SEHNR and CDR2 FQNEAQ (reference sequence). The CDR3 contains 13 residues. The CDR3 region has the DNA TGTGCCAGCAGCCCGAACCCCGGGAGCGAAGCTTTCTTT. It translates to CASSPNPGSEAFF.

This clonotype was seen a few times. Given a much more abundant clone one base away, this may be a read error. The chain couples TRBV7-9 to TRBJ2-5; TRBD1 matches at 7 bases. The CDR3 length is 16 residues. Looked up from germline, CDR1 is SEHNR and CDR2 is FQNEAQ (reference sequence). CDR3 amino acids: CPSSLRGGERQETQYF. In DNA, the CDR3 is TGTCCCAGCAGCTTACGAGGGGGCGAAAGGCAAGAGACCCAGTACTTC.

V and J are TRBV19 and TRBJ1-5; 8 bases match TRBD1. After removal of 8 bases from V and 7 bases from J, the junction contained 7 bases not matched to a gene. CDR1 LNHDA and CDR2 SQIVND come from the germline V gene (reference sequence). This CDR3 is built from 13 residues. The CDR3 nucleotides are TGTGCCAGTGTAGACAGGGGCGGACAGCCCCAGCATTTT. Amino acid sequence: CASVDRGGQPQHF.

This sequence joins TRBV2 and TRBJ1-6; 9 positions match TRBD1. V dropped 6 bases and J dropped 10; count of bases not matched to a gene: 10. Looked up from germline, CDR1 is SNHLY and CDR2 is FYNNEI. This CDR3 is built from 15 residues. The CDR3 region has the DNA TGTGCCAGCAGCCCCGGACAGGGGAAGAGATCACCCCTCCACTTT. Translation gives CASSPGQGKRSPLHF.

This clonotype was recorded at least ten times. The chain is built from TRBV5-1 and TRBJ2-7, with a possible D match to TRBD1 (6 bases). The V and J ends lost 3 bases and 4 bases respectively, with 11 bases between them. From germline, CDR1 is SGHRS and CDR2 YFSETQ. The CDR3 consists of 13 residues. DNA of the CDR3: TGCGCCAGCAGCTCCGGGACACTGTACGAGCAGTACTTC. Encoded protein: CASSSGTLYEQYF.

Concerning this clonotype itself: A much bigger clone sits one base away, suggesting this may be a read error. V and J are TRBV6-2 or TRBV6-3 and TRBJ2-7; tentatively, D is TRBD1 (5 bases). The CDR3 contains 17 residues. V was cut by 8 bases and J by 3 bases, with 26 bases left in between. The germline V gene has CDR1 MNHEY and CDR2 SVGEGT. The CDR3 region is CASEKVKGQTSFYEQYF. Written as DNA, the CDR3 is TGTGCCAGCGAAAAAGTCAAGGGGCAGACAAGCTTCTACGAGCAGTACTTC.

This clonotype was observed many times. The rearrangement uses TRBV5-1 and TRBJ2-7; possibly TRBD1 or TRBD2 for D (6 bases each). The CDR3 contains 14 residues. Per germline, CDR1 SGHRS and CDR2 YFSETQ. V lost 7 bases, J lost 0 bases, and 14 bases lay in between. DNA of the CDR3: TGCGCCAGCCAGGAGGGGACAATCTCCTACGAGCAGTACTTC. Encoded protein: CASQEGTISYEQYF. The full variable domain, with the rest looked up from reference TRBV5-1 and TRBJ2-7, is KAGVTQTPRYLIKTRGQQVTLSCSPISGHRSVSWYQQTPGQGLQFLFEYFSETQRNKGNFPGRFSGRQFSNSRSEMNVSTLELGDSALYLCASQEGTISYEQYFGPGTRLTVT.

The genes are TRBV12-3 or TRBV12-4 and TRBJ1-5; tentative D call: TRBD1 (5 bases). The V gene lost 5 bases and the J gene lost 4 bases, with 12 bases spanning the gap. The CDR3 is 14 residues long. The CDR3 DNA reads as TGTGCCAGCAGTACCCGGACACCGAATCAGCCCCAGCATTTT. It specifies CASSTRTPNQPQHF.

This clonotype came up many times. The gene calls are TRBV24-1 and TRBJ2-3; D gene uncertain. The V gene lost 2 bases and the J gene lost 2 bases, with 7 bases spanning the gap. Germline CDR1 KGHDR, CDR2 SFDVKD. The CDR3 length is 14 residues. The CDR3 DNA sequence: TGTGCCACCAGTGATTCGAAAGCCACAGATACGCAGTATTTT. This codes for CATSDSKATDTQYF.

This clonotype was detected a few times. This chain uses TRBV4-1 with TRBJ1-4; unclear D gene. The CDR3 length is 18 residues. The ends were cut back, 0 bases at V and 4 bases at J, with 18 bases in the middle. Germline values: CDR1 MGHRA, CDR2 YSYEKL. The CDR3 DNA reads TGCGCCAGCAGCCAAGATAAGGATAGAAAACCGATTAATGAAAAACTGTTTTTT. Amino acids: CASSQDKDRKPINEKLFF.

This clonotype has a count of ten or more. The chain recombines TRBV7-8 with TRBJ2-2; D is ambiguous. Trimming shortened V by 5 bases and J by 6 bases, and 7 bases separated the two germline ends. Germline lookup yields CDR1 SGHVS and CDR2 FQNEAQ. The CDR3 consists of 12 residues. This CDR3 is CASSRNSGELFF. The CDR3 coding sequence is TGTGCCAGCAGCCGGAATTCCGGGGAGCTGTTTTTT.

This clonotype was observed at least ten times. CDR3 coding DNA: TGTGCCAGCAGCTTAGAGGGGGCGGGCACTGAAGCTTTCTTT. Translated: CASSLEGAGTEAFF. J is TRBJ1-1 and V is TRBV7-3, with TRBD1 identical over 7 bases. The germline CDR1 and CDR2 sequences are SGHTA and FQGTGA. CDR3 length: 14 residues. V gave up 2 bases and J gave up 4 bases; unmatched junction bases: 4.

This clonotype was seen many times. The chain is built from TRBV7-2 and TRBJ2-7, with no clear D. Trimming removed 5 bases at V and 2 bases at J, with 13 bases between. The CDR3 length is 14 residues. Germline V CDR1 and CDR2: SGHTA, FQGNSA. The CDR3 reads CASSTSLSAYEQYF. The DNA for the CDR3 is TGTGCCAGCAGCACCAGCCTGTCCGCCTACGAGCAGTACTTC.

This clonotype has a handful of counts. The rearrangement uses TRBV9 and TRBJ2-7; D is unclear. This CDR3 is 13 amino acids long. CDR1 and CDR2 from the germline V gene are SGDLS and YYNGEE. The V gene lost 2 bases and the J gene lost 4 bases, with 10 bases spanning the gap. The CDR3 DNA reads TGTGCCAGCAGCGTCGATATGTGGTACGAGCAGTACTTC. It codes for CASSVDMWYEQYF.

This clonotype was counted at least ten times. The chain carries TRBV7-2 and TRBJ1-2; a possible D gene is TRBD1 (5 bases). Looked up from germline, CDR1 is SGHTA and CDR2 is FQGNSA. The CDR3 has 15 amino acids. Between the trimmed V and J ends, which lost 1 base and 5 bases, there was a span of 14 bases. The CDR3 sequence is CASSLGPGLGYGYTF. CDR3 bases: TGTGCCAGCAGCTTAGGGCCGGGACTAGGGTATGGCTACACCTTC. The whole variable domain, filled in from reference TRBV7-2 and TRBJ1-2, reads GAGVSQSPSNKVTEKGKDVELRCDPISGHTALYWYRQSLGQGLEFLIYFQGNSAPDKSGLPSDRFSAERTGGSVSTLTIQRTQQEDSAVYLCASSLGPGLGYGYTFGSGTRLTVV.